This is a list of T cell receptor beta chains from one sample in a study of blood T cell repertoires in COVID-19. Some clones are missing from TCRdb's copy, which holds only in-frame ones; the method was immunoSEQ multiplex PCR. Of about 250,000 clones listed, 80% to 90% were seen once; the top ten hold over 2%. Sequenced material: PBMCs or T cells enriched from blood (not recorded which). The receptors stem from a woman between 18 and 29 years old who had recovered from COVID-19. The CDR3 runs from the conserved cysteine through the conserved F or W. Fields, in order: D gene, J gene, V gene, clone size, CDR3 DNA, CDR3 protein. A D gene is named only where the DNA matches it firmly. Expanded clones are given a class, and other clones once, few, many or no size at all.

D gene: TRBD1
J gene: TRBJ1-2
V gene: TRBV24-1
clone size: NA
CDR3 DNA: TGTGCCACCAGTGTCGCCAACGGGACAGACCAACACTATGGCTACACCTTC
CDR3 protein: CATSVANGTDQHYGYTF

D gene: TRBD1
J gene: TRBJ1-1
V gene: TRBV20-1
clone size: NA
CDR3 DNA: TGCAGTGCTAGTGTTGGGACAGGGATAACTGAAGCTTTCTTT
CDR3 protein: CSASVGTGITEAFF

D gene: NA
J gene: TRBJ1-1
V gene: TRBV5-1
clone size: NA
CDR3 DNA: TGCGCCAGCAGCTTGGGAGAGACAGGAATGAACACTGAAGCTTTCTTT
CDR3 protein: CASSLGETGMNTEAFF

D gene: TRBD1
J gene: TRBJ1-6
V gene: TRBV4-2
clone size: NA
CDR3 DNA: TGTGCCAGCAGCCCGAAATCGGGGACAGGGGGCAACTATAATTCACCCCTCCACTTT
CDR3 protein: CASSPKSGTGGNYNSPLHF

D gene: NA
J gene: TRBJ2-1
V gene: TRBV27
clone size: NA
CDR3 DNA: TGTGCCAGCAGCCCGATAACCCAGGGTAATGAGCAGTTCTTC
CDR3 protein: CASSPITQGNEQFF

D gene: TRBD2
J gene: TRBJ2-3
V gene: TRBV29-1
clone size: NA
CDR3 DNA: TGCAGCGTTCTGAAGGGGACTACGATCTATACGCAGTATTTT
CDR3 protein: CSVLKGTTIYTQYF

D gene: TRBD1
J gene: TRBJ1-1
V gene: TRBV28
clone size: NA
CDR3 DNA: TGTGCCAGCAGTTTGACAGGGAGGAACACTGAAGCTTTCTTT
CDR3 protein: CASSLTGRNTEAFF

D gene: NA
J gene: TRBJ1-5
V gene: TRBV6-2/TRBV6-3
clone size: NA
CDR3 DNA: TGTGCCAGCAGTTACTCCGCCTTAGGCAATCAGCCCCAGCATTTT
CDR3 protein: CASSYSALGNQPQHF

D gene: TRBD2
J gene: TRBJ2-5
V gene: TRBV4-2
clone size: NA
CDR3 DNA: TGTGCCAGCAGCCGCCAGGCAGGGCGGGGGGGCGCTCAGGCGGGCGAGACCCAGTACTTC
CDR3 protein: CASSRQAGRGGAQAGETQYF

D gene: NA
J gene: TRBJ1-1
V gene: TRBV7-9
clone size: NA
CDR3 DNA: TGTGCCAGCAGCCCCGGGAGGGGGAGGAACACTGAAGCTTTCTTT
CDR3 protein: CASSPGRGRNTEAFF

D gene: TRBD1
J gene: TRBJ2-1
V gene: TRBV6-4
clone size: NA
CDR3 DNA: TGTGCCAGCGCGCCGGGACAGGGGGGGAATGAGCAGTTCTTC
CDR3 protein: CASAPGQGGNEQFF

D gene: NA
J gene: TRBJ2-2
V gene: TRBV4-1
clone size: NA
CDR3 DNA: TGCGCCAGCAGCCCGGCCCCGAGGACCGGGGAGCTGTTTTTT
CDR3 protein: CASSPAPRTGELFF

D gene: TRBD1
J gene: TRBJ1-2
V gene: TRBV27
clone size: few
CDR3 DNA: TGTGCCAGCAGGACAGGGGAGTCAGGCGGCTACACCTTC
CDR3 protein: CASRTGESGGYTF

D gene: TRBD2
J gene: TRBJ2-3
V gene: TRBV5-1
clone size: NA
CDR3 DNA: TGCGCCAGCACCGGACTAGCGGGGGGAACCACAGATACGCAGTATTTT
CDR3 protein: CASTGLAGGTTDTQYF

D gene: TRBD1
J gene: TRBJ1-2
V gene: TRBV28
clone size: NA
CDR3 DNA: TGTGCCAGCAGTTTATCCGGGACAGGGGACTATGGCTACACCTTC
CDR3 protein: CASSLSGTGDYGYTF

D gene: TRBD1
J gene: TRBJ2-7
V gene: TRBV7-2
clone size: NA
CDR3 DNA: TGTGCCAGCAGGCAAGTAGGTCGGGACAGAGAGTACTTC
CDR3 protein: CASRQVGRDREYF

D gene: NA
J gene: TRBJ2-3
V gene: TRBV7-2
clone size: NA
CDR3 DNA: TGTGCCAGCAGCTTAGGCGGGCGTGGGGATACGCAGTATTTT
CDR3 protein: CASSLGGRGDTQYF